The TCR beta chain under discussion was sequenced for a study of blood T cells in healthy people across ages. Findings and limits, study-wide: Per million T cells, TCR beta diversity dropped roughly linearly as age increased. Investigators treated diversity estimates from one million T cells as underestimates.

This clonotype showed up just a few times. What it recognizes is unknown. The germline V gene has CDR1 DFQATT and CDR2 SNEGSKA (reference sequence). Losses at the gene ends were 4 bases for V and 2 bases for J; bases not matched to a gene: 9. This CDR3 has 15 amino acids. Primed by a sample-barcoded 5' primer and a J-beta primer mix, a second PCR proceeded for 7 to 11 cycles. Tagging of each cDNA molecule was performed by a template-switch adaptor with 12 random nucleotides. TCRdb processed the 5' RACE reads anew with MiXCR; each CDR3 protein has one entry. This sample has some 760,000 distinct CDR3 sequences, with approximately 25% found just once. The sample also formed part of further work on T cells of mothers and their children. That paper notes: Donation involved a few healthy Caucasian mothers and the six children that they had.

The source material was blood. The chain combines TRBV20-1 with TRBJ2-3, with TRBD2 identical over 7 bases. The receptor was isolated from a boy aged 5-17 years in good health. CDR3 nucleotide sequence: TGCAGTGCTAATTACCCGGGACTACCCACAGATACGCAGTATTTT. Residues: CSANYPGLPTDTQYF.